This TCR beta chain was captured by sequencing in a study of blood T cell repertoires in COVID-19. Sequenced by immunoSEQ multiplex PCR; TCRdb stores in-frame clones only, minus some. In the table there are under 150,000 clones, approximately 80% of which are singletons. The CDR3 runs to 11 residues. Germline assignment: CDR1 SQVTM and CDR2 ANQGSEA. V gave up 6 bases and J gave up 3 bases, with 9 bases separating them. The J gene is TRBJ2-7, the V gene TRBV29-1; D call uncertain. The specimen sequenced was peripheral blood. The receptor's source is a man aged 70 or older with acute or convalescent COVID-19. The CDR3 loop is CSVETGYEQYF. DNA of the CDR3: TGCAGCGTGGAGACCGGCTACGAGCAGTACTTC.